The entry below describes one TCR beta chain. Here immunoSEQ multiplex PCR was the method, and the copy in TCRdb shows in-frame clones only, minus some. The sample has a few hundred thousand clones, 90% to 98% seen once. V was clipped by 0 bases and J by 4 bases, with 4 bases between them. CDR3 length equals 13 residues. The germline CDR1 and CDR2 sequences are SEHNR and FQNEAQ (reference sequence). Each sample came from a Caucasian adult donor living in Nashville, Tennessee. This specimen belongs to a study of shared clonotypes between healthy human individuals. V usage is TRBV7-9 and J usage is TRBJ1-5; D not resolved. The clonotype comes from a man aged 30 to 45 in good health. The source material was memory CD8+ T cells sorted from blood. Subset of the sample: CD45RO+ cells pooled with CCR7-negative TemRA cells. As DNA, the CDR3 is TGTGCCAGCAGCTTAGCGGCGAATCAGCCCCAGCATTTT. Translation gives CASSLAANQPQHF.